This T cell receptor (beta chain) emerged from a study of Ad26.COV2.S vaccination and SARS-CoV-2 variants. Findings of the study overall: Reportedly, after vaccination the spike-specific CD8+ and CD4+ T cell responses displayed substantial breadth. Vaccine recipients surpassed placebo recipients in spike-specific TCR breadth.

Sequencing used immunoSEQ multiplex PCR; TCRdb keeps in-frame clones, though not all of them. The sample shows some 350,000 clones, just over 90% of them seen only once. J gave up 4 bases and V 6 bases, and 4 bases lay outside the gene matches. The germline V gene has CDR1 LNHNV and CDR2 YYDKDF (reference sequence). This CDR3 contains 14 residues. Notes on this clone: Its antigen is undetermined.

This receptor was identified in a human donor who had recovered from COVID-19. This chain uses TRBV15 with TRBJ2-3, with 10 bases fitting TRBD2. Sequenced here: peripheral blood, sampled after recovery from COVID-19. The CDR3 sequence is CATSPGLAPDTQYF. The DNA of the CDR3 is TGTGCCACCAGTCCGGGACTAGCGCCAGATACGCAGTATTTT.